This T cell receptor (beta chain) was sequenced during a study of T cell responses to AZD1222 COVID-19 vaccine. Study results and limitations: A rise in Spike-specific TCR breadth and depth followed two AZD1222 doses.

The table lists this clone with a few counts. Its antigen remains unidentified. Generated by immunoSEQ multiplex PCR, the TCRdb table keeps only in-frame clones and is missing some. This table has about 170,000 clones, 90% appearing once. The V gene lost 3 bases and the J gene lost 3 bases, with 5 bases spanning the gap. Looked up from germline, CDR1 is KGHSH and CDR2 is LQKENI. There are 12 residues in the CDR3. This chain uses TRBV18 with TRBJ2-5; no reliable D call. The sequence was collected from an adult in good health. The sequenced sample was peripheral blood, obtained on day 0 of AZD1222 vaccination. The CDR3 loop reads CASSPQEETQYF. As DNA, the CDR3 is TGTGCCAGCTCACCTCAGGAAGAGACCCAGTACTTC.